This TCR beta chain was sequenced in a study of blood T cell repertoires in COVID-19. Overall study context: Sources were T cells, B-cell-depleted T cells, or PBMCs; the material itself was cDNA or gDNA.

The V and J ends lost 0 bases and 6 bases respectively, with 15 bases between them. Germline CDR1 is LNHNV and CDR2 is YYDKDF (reference sequence). This CDR3 has 16 residues. In the original analysis: Amplification with reference gene primers provided the estimates of nucleated cell counts. This table comes from immunoSEQ multiplex PCR, and its TCRdb copy is limited to in-frame clones, with some not included. From that table come the V and J calls and clone size; the DNA was used to work out D and trimming. The sample has about 80,000 clones; about nine tenths are singletons. This receptor was obtained from a woman aged 45-60 years in a cohort sampled during active COVID-19. Source material: peripheral blood. J is TRBJ1-5 and V is TRBV15; tentative D call: TRBD1 (6 bases). The CDR3 region has the DNA TGTGCCACCAGCAGAGATAGGGGGGGCGAAGGTCAGCCCCAGCATTTT. This gives the protein CATSRDRGGEGQPQHF. Full variable domain (missing parts from reference TRBV15 and TRBJ1-5): DAMVIQNPRYQVTQFGKPVTLSCSQTLNHNVMYWYQQKSSQAPKLLFHYYDKDFNNEADTPDNFQSRRPNTSFCFLDIRSPGLGDTAMYLCATSRDRGGEGQPQHFGDGTRLSIL.